This T cell receptor beta chain was identified in a study of blood T cells in healthy people across ages. Findings and caveats of the study: Age brought a roughly linear fall in TCR beta diversity measured per million T cells.

To note about this clonotype: No antigen is known for it. Relative to the germline gene, one junction end is altered; a read error may explain this.

Germline V gives CDR1 SNHLY, CDR2 FYNNEI. The CDR3 has 14 residues. Together with a sample-barcoded 5' primer, a J-beta primer mix was included in a second PCR lasting about 7 to 12 cycles. Tagging of each cDNA molecule was performed by a template-switch adaptor with 12 random nucleotides. Using its own MiXCR run on the 5' RACE reads, TCRdb lists one record per CDR3 protein. The table has 1.5 million to 2 million distinct CDR3 sequences, about 30% seen once. Sequencing was carried out using blood. This clonotype was sampled from a woman in her twenties or thirties in good health. The J gene is TRBJ1-1, the V gene TRBV2; D perhaps matches TRBD1 (5 bases). The CDR3 DNA reads TGTGCCAGCAGTAACCCCCGGGGGAGCACTGACGCTTTCTTT. This sequence encodes CASSNPRGSTDAFF.